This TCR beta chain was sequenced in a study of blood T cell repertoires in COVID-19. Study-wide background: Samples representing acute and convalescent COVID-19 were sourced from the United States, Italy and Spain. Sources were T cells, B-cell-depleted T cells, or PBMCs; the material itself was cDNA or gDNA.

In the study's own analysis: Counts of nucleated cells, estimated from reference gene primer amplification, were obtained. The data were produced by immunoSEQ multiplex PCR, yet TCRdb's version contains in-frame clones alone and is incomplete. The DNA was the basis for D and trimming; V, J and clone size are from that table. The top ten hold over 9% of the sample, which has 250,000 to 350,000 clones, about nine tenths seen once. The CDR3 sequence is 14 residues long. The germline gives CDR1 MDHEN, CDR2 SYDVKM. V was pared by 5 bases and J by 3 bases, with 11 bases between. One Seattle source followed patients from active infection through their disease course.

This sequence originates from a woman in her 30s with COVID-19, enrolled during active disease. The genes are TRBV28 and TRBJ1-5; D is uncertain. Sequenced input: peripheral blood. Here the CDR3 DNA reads TGTGCCAGCAGTCCTGGACTGACCAATCAGCCCCAGCATTTT. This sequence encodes CASSPGLTNQPQHF.